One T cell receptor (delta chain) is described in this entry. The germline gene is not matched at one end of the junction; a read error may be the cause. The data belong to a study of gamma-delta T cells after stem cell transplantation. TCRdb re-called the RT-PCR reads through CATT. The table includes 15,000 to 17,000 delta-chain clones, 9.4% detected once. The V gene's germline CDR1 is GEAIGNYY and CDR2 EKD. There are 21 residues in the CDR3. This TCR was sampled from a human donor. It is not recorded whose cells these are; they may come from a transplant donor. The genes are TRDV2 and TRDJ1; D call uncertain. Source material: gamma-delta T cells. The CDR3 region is CACDTLHIALFTRSYTAKLIF. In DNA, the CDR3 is TGTGCCTGTGACACCCTCCATATCGCACTGTTTACTAGATCATACACCGCTAAACTCATCTTT.